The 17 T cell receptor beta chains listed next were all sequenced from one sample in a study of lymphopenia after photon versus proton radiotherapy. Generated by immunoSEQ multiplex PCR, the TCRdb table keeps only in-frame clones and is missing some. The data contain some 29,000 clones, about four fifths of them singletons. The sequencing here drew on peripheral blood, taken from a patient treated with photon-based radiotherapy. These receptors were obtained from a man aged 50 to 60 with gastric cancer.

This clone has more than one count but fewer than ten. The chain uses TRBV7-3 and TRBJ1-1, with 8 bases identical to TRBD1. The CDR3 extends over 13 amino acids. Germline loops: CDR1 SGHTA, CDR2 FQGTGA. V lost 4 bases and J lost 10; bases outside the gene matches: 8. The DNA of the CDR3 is TGTGCCAGCAGCTCCCAGCCCGACAGGGGAGCTTTCTTT. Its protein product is CASSSQPDRGAFF.

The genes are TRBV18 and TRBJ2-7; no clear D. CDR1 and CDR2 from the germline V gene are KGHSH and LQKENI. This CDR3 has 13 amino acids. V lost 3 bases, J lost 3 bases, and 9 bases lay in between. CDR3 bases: TGTGCCAGCTCACCGAGAACTGACTACGAGCAGTACTTC. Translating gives CASSPRTDYEQYF.

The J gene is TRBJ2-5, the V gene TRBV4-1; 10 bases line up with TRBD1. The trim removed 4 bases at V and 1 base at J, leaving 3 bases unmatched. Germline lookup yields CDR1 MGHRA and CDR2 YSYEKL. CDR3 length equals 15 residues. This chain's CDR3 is CASSPTGGFQETQYF. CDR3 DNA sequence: TGCGCCAGCAGCCCGACAGGGGGCTTCCAAGAGACCCAGTACTTC.

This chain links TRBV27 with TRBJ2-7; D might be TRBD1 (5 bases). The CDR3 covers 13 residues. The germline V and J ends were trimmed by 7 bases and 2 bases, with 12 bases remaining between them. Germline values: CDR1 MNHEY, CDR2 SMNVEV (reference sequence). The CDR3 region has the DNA TGTGCCAGCAAGGGGATTGTGGCCTACGAGCAGTACTTC. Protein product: CASKGIVAYEQYF.

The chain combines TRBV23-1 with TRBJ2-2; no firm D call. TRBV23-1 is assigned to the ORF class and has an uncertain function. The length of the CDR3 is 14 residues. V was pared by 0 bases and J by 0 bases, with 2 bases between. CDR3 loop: CASSQSANTGELFF. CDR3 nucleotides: TGCGCCAGCAGTCAATCGGCGAACACCGGGGAGCTGTTTTTT.

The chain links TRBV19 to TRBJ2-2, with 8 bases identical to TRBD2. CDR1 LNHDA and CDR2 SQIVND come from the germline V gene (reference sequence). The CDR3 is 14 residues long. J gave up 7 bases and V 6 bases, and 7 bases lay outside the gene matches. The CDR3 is CASRGTGTSGELFF. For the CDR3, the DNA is TGTGCCAGTAGGGGGACCGGGACTAGCGGGGAGCTGTTTTTT.

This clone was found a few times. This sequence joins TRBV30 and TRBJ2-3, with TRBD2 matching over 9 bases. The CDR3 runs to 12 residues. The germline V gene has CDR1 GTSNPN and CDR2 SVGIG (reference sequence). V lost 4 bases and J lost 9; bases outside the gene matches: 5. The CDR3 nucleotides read TGTGCCTGGAAGGCGGGGGGGCGGACGCAGTATTTT. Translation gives CAWKAGGRTQYF.

The CDR3 loop reads CASRGDSFYGYTF. CDR3 DNA: TGTGCCAGTAGGGGGGACAGTTTCTATGGCTACACCTTC. The chain uses TRBV19 and TRBJ1-2, with 7 nucleotides matching TRBD1. Germline V gene sequence: CDR1 LNHDA, CDR2 SQIVND (reference sequence). The length of the CDR3 is 13 residues. The J segment lost 4 bases and the V segment lost 6 bases, leaving 5 bases of the junction unmatched. The whole variable domain, remainder taken from reference TRBV19 and TRBJ1-2, is DGGITQSPKYLFRKEGQNVTLSCEQNLNHDAMYWYRQDPGQGLRLIYYSQIVNDFQKGDIAEGYSVSREKKESFPLTVTSAQKNPTAFYLCASRGDSFYGYTFGSGTRLTVV.

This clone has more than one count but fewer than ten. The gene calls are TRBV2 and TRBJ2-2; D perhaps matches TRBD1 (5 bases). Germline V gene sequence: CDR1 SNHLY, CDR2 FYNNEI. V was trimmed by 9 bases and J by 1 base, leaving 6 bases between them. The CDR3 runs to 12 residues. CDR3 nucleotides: TGTGCCAGTCAGGGGAACACCGGGGAGCTGTTTTTT. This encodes CASQGNTGELFF.

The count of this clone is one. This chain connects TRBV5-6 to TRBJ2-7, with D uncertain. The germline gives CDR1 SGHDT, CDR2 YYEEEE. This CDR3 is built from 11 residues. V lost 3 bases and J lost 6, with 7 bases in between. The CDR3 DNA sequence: TGTGCCAGCAGCTCCCTTCGCGAGCAGTACTTC. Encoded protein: CASSSLREQYF.

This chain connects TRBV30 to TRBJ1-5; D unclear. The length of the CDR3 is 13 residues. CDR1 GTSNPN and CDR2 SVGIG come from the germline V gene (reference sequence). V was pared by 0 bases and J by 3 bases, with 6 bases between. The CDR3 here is CAWSVWANQPQHF. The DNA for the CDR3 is TGTGCCTGGAGTGTTTGGGCCAATCAGCCCCAGCATTTT. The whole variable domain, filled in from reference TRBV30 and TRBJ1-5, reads SQTIHQWPATLVQPVGSPLSLECTVEGTSNPNLYWYRQAAGRGLQLLFYSVGIGQISSEVPQNLSASRPQDRQFILSSKKLLLSDSGFYLCAWSVWANQPQHFGDGTRLSIL.

The CDR3 protein is CASGSYYEQYF. In DNA form, the CDR3 reads TGCGCCAGCGGCTCATACTACGAGCAGTACTTC. This chain uses TRBV10-2 with TRBJ2-7, with D uncertain. The germline gives CDR1 WSHSY, CDR2 SAAADI. V was cut by 8 bases and J by 3 bases, with 8 bases left in between. The CDR3 has 11 residues.

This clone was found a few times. The CDR3: CAWSTGKHTEAFF. The CDR3 nucleotides are TGTGCCTGGTCGACAGGGAAACACACTGAAGCTTTCTTT. The chain uses TRBV30 and TRBJ1-1; TRBD1 matches 7 bases. V shed 5 bases, J shed 3 bases, and the junction held 6 bases outside the gene matches. This CDR3 contains 13 residues. Looked up from germline, CDR1 is GTSNPN and CDR2 is SVGIG (reference sequence).

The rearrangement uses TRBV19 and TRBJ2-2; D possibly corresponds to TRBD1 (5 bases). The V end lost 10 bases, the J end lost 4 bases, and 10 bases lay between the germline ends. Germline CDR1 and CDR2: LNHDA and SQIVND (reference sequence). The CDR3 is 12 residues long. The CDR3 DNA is TGTGCCATCAGACAGCCCACCGGGGAGCTGTTTTTT. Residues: CAIRQPTGELFF.

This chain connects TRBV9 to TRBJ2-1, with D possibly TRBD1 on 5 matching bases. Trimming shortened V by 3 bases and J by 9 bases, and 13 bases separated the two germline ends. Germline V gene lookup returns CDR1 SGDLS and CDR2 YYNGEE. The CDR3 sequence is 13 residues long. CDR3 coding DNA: TGTGCCAGCAGCGCCCTCAGGGTTAGTGAGCAGTTCTTC. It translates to CASSALRVSEQFF.

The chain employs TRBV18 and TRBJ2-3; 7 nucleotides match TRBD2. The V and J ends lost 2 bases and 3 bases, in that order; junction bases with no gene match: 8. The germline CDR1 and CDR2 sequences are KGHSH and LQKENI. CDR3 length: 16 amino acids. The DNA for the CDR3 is TGTGCCAGCTCACCATCACTAGCGCGTTTTACAGATACGCAGTATTTT. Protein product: CASSPSLARFTDTQYF.

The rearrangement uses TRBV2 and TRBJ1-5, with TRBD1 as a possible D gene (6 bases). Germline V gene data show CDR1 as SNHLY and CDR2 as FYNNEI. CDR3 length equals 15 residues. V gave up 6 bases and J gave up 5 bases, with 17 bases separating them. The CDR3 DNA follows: TGTGCCAGCAGCTTTACAGGGATGGTTGATCAGCCCCAGCATTTT. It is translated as CASSFTGMVDQPQHF.